The present entry profiles one T cell receptor (beta chain) with its context. What it binds is unknown. The V segment lost 1 base and the J segment 4 bases; nucleotides outside the gene matches: 13. Germline lookup yields CDR1 SGHAT and CDR2 FQNNGV. CDR3 length equals 18 residues. This record belongs to a study of cytomegalovirus exposure and HLA in healthy donors. Study-wide context: Assignment to the Caucasian-associated ancestry cluster applied to less than 85% of the approximately 360 genotyped donors. The study's findings and limits: Earlier results showed most TCR beta V segments being productive about 87% or about 30% of the time.

With 60 Vbeta and 13 Jbeta primers, the PCR was carried out. The repertoire was sequenced with immunoSEQ multiplex PCR; TCRdb's copy has only in-frame clones and lacks some. Of 90,000 to 150,000 clones listed, about 76% are singletons. The J gene is TRBJ2-5, the V gene TRBV11-2, with 9 bases aligning to TRBD2. The receptor was derived from a woman in her thirties or forties in good health and CMV-seropositive. The sequenced sample consisted of PBMCs. As DNA, the CDR3 is TGTGCCAGCAGCTTAGGAGGTGTGCGGGGGGGGCCCCGAGAGACCCAGTACTTC. Translation gives CASSLGGVRGGPRETQYF.